This note documents a single T cell receptor (beta chain) sequence. Antigen specificity is unknown. The table came from immunoSEQ multiplex PCR; TCRdb's copy has only in-frame clones and leaves some out. The repertoire has about 400,000 clones, roughly 90% of them found once; the top ten carry 1.5% to 2%. The data originate from a study of Ad26.COV2.S vaccination and SARS-CoV-2 variants. Study background: In the study, Ad26.COV2.S was injected intramuscularly once, or twice 56 days apart. Study-wide results and limits: In TCR breadth and depth analyses, total T cell responses may have been underestimated.

Treatment reported: some 19 received Ad26.COV2.S at low or high dose, single or two shots; roughly 5 received placebo; per-sample allocation not given. Samples came from day 63 after the first vaccine or placebo injection. In Boston, the donor was an adult between 18-55 years of age. Trimming pared 4 bases from V and 0 bases from J, leaving 13 bases between. Germline CDR1 reads SGHTS; CDR2 reads YDEGEE. The CDR3 extends over 16 amino acids. This chain connects TRBV5-8 to TRBJ1-4; D not certain. The sequence derives from a person between 18 and 65 years old who received the Ad26.COV2.S COVID-19 vaccine or a placebo. Sequencing was performed on peripheral blood, taken in a trial of Ad26.COV2.S vaccine versus placebo. Here the CDR3 reads CASSDGIMATNEKLFF. Written as DNA, the CDR3 is TGTGCCAGCAGCGATGGGATAATGGCAACTAATGAAAAACTGTTTTTT.